A selection of T cell receptor beta chains follows, all from one sample in a study of molecular identifiers for immune sequencing clone quantification. TCRdb redid the calling of the PCR reads with MiXCR, one entry per CDR3 protein. Of about 320,000 distinct CDR3 sequences in the sample, about 23% were seen once. Source material: naive CD8+ T cells from blood, with Jurkat cell RNA spiked in. These receptors originate from a human donor in good health. Some libraries in this study had Jurkat cell RNA spiked in. Both conserved end residues are part of each CDR3. Fields, in order: V gene, J gene, D gene, CDR3 protein. The D gene is left open where the match is weak.

>TRBV7-6|TRBJ2-5|-
CASGLSWGARGGGLETRCF
>TRBV6-5|TRBJ2-7|-
CASSYAEQLYEQYF
>TRBV29-1|TRBJ2-3|-
CSVWVFTDTQYF
>TRBV12-5|TRBJ1-2|-
CASGLLGGVEGYTF
>TRBV19|TRBJ2-2|TRBD2
CASSIGAGLNTGELFF
>TRBV12-3/TRBV12-4|TRBJ1-1|-
CANSPGPLNTEAFF
>TRBV6-2/TRBV6-3|TRBJ2-7|-
CASSYPRPSRFSYEQYF
>TRBV7-9|TRBJ2-1|-
CASTEETGLSSYNEQFF
>TRBV19|TRBJ2-7|-
CASSAGTVPSYEQYF
>TRBV19|TRBJ2-3|TRBD1
CASSLRDRGVTDTQYF
>TRBV12-3/TRBV12-4|TRBJ2-5|-
CASSLVHPSIKETQYF
>TRBV12-5|TRBJ2-5|-
CASGPGRQGTQYF
>TRBV27|TRBJ2-3|-
CASSLVGRTDTQYF
>TRBV14|TRBJ2-5|TRBD1
CASSPYRGTETQYF
>TRBV27|TRBJ2-5|-
CASSLISQETQYF
>TRBV11-2|TRBJ2-7|TRBD2
CASSLDESASGIDEQYF
>TRBV5-4|TRBJ1-1|-
CASSFTGFGFTEAFF
>TRBV2|TRBJ2-3|TRBD2
CASSGERLAGDTDTQYF
>TRBV7-9|TRBJ2-2|-
CASSYTYTGELFF
>TRBV7-9|TRBJ2-7|TRBD2
CASSSTSGPYEQYF
>TRBV6-2/TRBV6-3|TRBJ1-4|-
CASSYSGQVDEKLFF
>TRBV19|TRBJ2-3|-
CASSLGQLRTDTQYF
>TRBV7-9|TRBJ2-7|TRBD1
CASSPPSTGGTEQYF
>TRBV27|TRBJ2-5|TRBD1
CACSTRQGEETQYF
>TRBV30|TRBJ2-3|-
CAWSSETGPPHSSTDTQYF
>TRBV28|TRBJ1-5|-
CASSLRAASNQPQHF